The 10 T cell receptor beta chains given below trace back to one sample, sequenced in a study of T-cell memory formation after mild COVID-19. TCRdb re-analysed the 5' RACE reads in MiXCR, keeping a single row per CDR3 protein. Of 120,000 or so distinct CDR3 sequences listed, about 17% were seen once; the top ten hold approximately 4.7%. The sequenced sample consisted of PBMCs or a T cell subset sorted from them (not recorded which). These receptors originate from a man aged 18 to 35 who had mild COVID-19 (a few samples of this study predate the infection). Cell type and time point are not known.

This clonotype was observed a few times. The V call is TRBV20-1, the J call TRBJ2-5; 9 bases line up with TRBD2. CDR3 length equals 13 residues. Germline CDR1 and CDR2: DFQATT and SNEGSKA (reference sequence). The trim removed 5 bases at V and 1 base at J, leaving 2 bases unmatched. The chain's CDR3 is CSASTSGQETQYF. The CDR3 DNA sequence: TGCAGTGCTTCGACTAGCGGCCAAGAGACCCAGTACTTC.

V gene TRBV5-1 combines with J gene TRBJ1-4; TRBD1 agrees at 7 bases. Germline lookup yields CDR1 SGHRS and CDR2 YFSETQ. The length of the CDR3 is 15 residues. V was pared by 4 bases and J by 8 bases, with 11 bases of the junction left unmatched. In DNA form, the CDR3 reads TGCGCCAGCAGCCCGCTGACAGGGATTGAGGAAAAACTGTTTTTT. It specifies CASSPLTGIEEKLFF.

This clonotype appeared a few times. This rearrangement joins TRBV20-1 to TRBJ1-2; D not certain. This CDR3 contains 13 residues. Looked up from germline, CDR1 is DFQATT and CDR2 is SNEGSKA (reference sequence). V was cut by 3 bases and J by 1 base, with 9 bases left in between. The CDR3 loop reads CSASADNNYGYTF. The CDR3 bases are TGCAGTGCTAGCGCAGATAATAACTATGGCTACACCTTC.

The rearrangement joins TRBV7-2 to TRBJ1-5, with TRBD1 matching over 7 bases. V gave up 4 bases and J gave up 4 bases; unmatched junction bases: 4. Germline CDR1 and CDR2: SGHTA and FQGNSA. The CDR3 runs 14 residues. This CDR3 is CASSWDSYNQPQHF. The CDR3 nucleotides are TGTGCCAGCAGCTGGGACAGCTATAATCAGCCCCAGCATTTT. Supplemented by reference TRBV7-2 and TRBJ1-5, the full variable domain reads GAGVSQSPSNKVTEKGKDVELRCDPISGHTALYWYRQSLGQGLEFLIYFQGNSAPDKSGLPSDRFSAERTGGSVSTLTIQRTQQEDSAVYLCASSWDSYNQPQHFGDGTRLSIL.

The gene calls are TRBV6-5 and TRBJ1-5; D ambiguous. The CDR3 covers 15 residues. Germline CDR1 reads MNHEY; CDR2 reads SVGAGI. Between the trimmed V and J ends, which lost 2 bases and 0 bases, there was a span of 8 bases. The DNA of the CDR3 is TGTGCCAGCAGTTACAGACCGAATAGCAATCAGCCCCAGCATTTT. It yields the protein CASSYRPNSNQPQHF.

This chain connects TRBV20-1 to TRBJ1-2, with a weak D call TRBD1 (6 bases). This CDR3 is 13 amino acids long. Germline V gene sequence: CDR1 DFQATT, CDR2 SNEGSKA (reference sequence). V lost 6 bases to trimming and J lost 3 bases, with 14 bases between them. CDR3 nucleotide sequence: TGCAGTGCAGTCCTGGGGGGCGACTATGGCTACACCTTC. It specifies CSAVLGGDYGYTF.

The CDR3 region is CASRTSGYNNEQFF. Written as DNA, the CDR3 is TGTGCCAGTAGGACTAGCGGATATAACAATGAGCAGTTCTTC. The chain joins TRBV19 to TRBJ2-1, with 9 bases lining up with TRBD2. The V gene end was trimmed by 6 bases and the J gene end by 5 bases; junction bases not matched to a gene: 5. This CDR3 has 14 residues. Germline-derived CDR1 and CDR2 are LNHDA and SQIVND (reference sequence).

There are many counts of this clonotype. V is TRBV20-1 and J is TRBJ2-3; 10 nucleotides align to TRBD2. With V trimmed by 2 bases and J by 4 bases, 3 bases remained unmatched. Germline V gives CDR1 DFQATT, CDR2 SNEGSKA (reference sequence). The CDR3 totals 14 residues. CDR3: CSARKSGGADTQYF. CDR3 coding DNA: TGCAGTGCTAGAAAGAGCGGGGGGGCAGATACGCAGTATTTT.

The CDR3 loop is CSIDPGGGPDTQYF. The CDR3 DNA reads as TGCAGCATAGACCCCGGAGGGGGTCCAGATACGCAGTATTTT. This sequence joins TRBV20-1 and TRBJ2-3, with D possibly being TRBD1 or TRBD2 (6 bases each). Germline-derived CDR1 and CDR2 are DFQATT and SNEGSKA (reference sequence). There are 14 residues in the CDR3.

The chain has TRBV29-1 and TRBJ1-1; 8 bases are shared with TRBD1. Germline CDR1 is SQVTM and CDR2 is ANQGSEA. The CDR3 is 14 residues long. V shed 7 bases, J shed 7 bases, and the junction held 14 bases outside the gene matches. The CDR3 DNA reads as TGCAGCGGGGCCCGCAGGACAGGGAATGTTGAAGCTTTCTTT. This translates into CSGARRTGNVEAFF.